The sequence of this T cell receptor beta chain was determined in a study of T cells in localized non-small cell lung cancer. TCRdb's copy holds only in-frame clones and misses some; the assay was immunoSEQ multiplex PCR. The data contain 50,000 to 60,000 clones, roughly 86% of them singletons. The sample consisted of PBMCs, taken before any cancer treatment. The clonotype was recovered from a female donor with stage II lung adenocarcinoma.

The CDR3 loop reads CASSEGGRTTFF. The CDR3, as DNA: TGTGCCAGCAGTGAAGGGGGGCGGACGACTTTCTTT. The genes are TRBV25-1 and TRBJ1-1, with a possible D match to TRBD1 (6 bases). The CDR3 spans 12 residues. V was clipped by 2 bases and J by 12 bases, with 13 bases between them. Germline CDR1 and CDR2: MGHDK and SYGVNS.